This T cell receptor (beta chain) stems from a study of cytomegalovirus exposure and HLA in healthy donors (dated by TCRdb to between 2016 and 2019). For the wider study: According to an earlier analysis of a few hundred of the donors, about 170 million T cells yielded some 110 million unique TCR beta sequences and 276 Gb of sequence data. An earlier analysis of some 500 of the donors used high-throughput TCR beta sequencing to judge whether each TCR beta V gene segment behaved as functional or pseudogenic. A later analysis re-analyzed previously published TCR beta repertoires from 650 to 800 donors and added high-resolution HLA genotyping to study TCR occurrence patterns. A later genetic analysis took genome-wide SNP genotypes for about 65% of the roughly 670 donors and used that subset as a discovery cohort. To predict cytomegalovirus infection status, the study combined high-throughput TCR immunosequencing, statistical association of individual TCRs with disease status, and machine learning. Of the roughly 400 genotyped donors, over 65% fell in the genetic ancestry cluster associated with self-reported Caucasian donors. The study aimed to test whether cataloging public T cell receptors could reveal signatures of past pathogen exposure. Every discovery cohort repertoire had been produced on one sequencing platform. Along with the roughly 710-subject first cohort, a separate validation cohort of roughly 110 different subjects was used. Donor age, sex, ethnicity and CMV serostatus were collected together with the repertoire data. The study profiled the T cell repertoires of around 700 subjects by immunosequencing and related them to cytomegalovirus serostatus. HLA typing covered class I and class II loci at four-digit resolution. Because of strong linkage in the cohort, five DR-DQ haplotypes were treated as single units for association and clustering. Typing coverage differed by locus: A, B, C, DRB1 and DQB1 were typed in about 629-630 donors, DQA1 in 522, DPA1 in 600 to 610, and DPB1 in just under 480. Rather than drawing on any new phenotypic data, the later analysis identified candidate immune exposures from TCR beta sequences and the way those sequences occurred across donors. An early release that covered 640 HLA-typed donors contained approximately 300 gigabases of sequencing data and 75 million to 100 million unique TCR sequences. Across about 370 genotyped donors of the cohort, an average of about 240,000 unique TCR beta nucleotide sequences per donor were sequenced, and 15% to 20% of those sequences were non-productive. Summary of the overall study and its limitations: The only immune exposure information available for the cohort was CMV serostatus. Broadly in line with IMGT annotations, most TCR beta V segments showed up in productive rearrangements about 87% or about 30% of the time in an earlier analysis of around 600 of the donors. Specific HLA alleles were associated with roughly 16,000 TCR beta sequences at a false discovery rate of 0.05 in a later analysis. A cluster of highly shared sequence variants was judged likely to represent a technical artifact of the sequencing pipeline. Compared with the approximately 670-donor mean, donors in an Asian-associated ancestry cluster had fewer N-insertions in productive TCRs, according to a later genetic analysis. Several of the top co-occurrence clusters appeared to be linked to parvovirus B19, influenza, CMV and Epstein-Barr virus, according to a later analysis. In vitro tests confirmed that three of the cytomegalovirus-associated TCR beta chains recognize cytomegalovirus antigens. Only TCR beta chains were sequenced in this cohort, and the absence of alpha or paired-chain data limited detectable features. Linkage disequilibrium might explain the correlated functional status among segregating V segments, but an unknown experimental factor could not be excluded. The earlier analysis of approximately 540 of the donors excluded about 16 rarely observed V segments, including chromosome 9 orphons, because counts were too low. A later analysis found that HLA-associated TCR beta chains were more clonally expanded and had lower generation probabilities than equally common non-associated chains. Because some donors lacked HLA typing at each locus, the association tests relied only on the typed subset. In the study, approximately 160 TCR beta chains were listed as associated with cytomegalovirus. According to a later analysis, TCR association rates differed among HLA loci, with DRB1 alleles showing the most associated TCRs and HLA-C alleles showing the fewest. The 87-base-pair reads could not distinguish some IMGT-functional V segments, including TRBV6-2 and TRBV6-3, so those segments were excluded. Presence/absence analyses assumed roughly uniform sequencing depth across donors, an assumption that may not hold. A further reported finding was that TCR beta sequences accurately predicted the HLA-A and HLA-B alleles for most subjects in the first cohort. The classifier was reported to diagnose cytomegalovirus status with high specificity and sensitivity in both the original and validation cohorts. According to the authors, the approach could potentially be generalized to other disease states and immunological phenotypes. An association between a missense DCLRE1C variant and V-gene and J-gene trimming of TCR beta chains was found in a later genetic analysis and replicated in an independent cohort. In a later analysis, most CMV-associated TCR beta chains were found to appear HLA-restricted, with HLA associations seemingly driven largely by CMV exposure. Across donors, most TCR sequences were observed very rarely, whereas some public TCRs were present in many individuals. Assigning TCR associations to individual alleles was difficult when HLA alleles, especially DR and DQ, strongly co-occurred.

The cohort comprised some 730 healthy bone marrow donors. All cohort members were sampled while nominally healthy, although unrecorded immune exposures were likely present. The donor tested CMV seropositive, placing the donor among the approximately 290 seropositive members of the cohort. Each donor provided a peripheral blood sample, and peripheral blood mononuclear cells were used for TCR beta sequencing. The Qiagen DNeasy Blood Extraction Kit was used to extract genomic DNA from the blood cell samples. A remark on this clone: There is no known antigen for this receptor. No base-level quality is on record; no much larger clone is a single base apart.

CDR1 and CDR2, looked up from the germline V gene, are SGHVS and FQNEAQ. Including the terminal cysteine and phenylalanine, the CDR3 comprises 15 residues. Only the CDR3 region is kept as DNA, spanning 45 bases read in frame from base 1. From V the trimming removes 1 base and from J it removes 2 bases, while the gene matches leave 4 bases of the junction unaccounted for. The library was built by means of the immunoSEQ multiplex PCR assay. The multiplex PCR relied on a mix of 60 forward primers for TCR Vbeta segments and 13 reverse primers for TCR Jbeta segments. The CDR3 region of rearranged TCR beta genes was amplified from genomic DNA with a multiplex PCR assay. The amplified TCR beta libraries were sequenced on the Illumina HiSeq System as 87-base-pair reads. For the original study's pipeline: In a later analysis, tens of millions of unique TCR beta chains were counted across the 666 repertoires, and about 9.9 million of these chains were shared by at least two donors. A nearest-neighbor algorithm error-corrected the raw reads and collapsed the reads into unique sequences, merging closely related sequences to remove PCR and sequencing errors. CDR3 sequences were aligned to IMGT reference sequences to assign V, D and J gene segments. For a sequence to be retained, a match of at least six nucleotides to both a V gene segment and a J gene segment was required. Rearrangements were called productive when the CDR3 lacked stop codons and stayed in frame with V and J; all others were non-productive. Following IMGT convention, CDR3 was defined as the stretch from the second conserved V-encoded cysteine up to the conserved J-encoded phenylalanine. The earlier analysis of a few hundred of the donors excluded any sequence lacking an unambiguous match to a single V gene segment. In an earlier analysis of around 590 of the donors, a V segment was called functional when productive rearrangements were above 56.7%, and segregating when the standard deviation between donors exceeded 5%. A statistical classification framework was built for diagnosing cytomegalovirus status from the catalog of TCR beta chain sequences. V and J gene assignment, in a later analysis, came from comparing TCR nucleotide sequences with IMGT/GENE-DB human TR gene sequences. The TCRdist pipeline was used in a later analysis to assign CDR3 sequences and most-parsimonious VDJ recombination scenarios. In a later analysis, every TCR beta chain was defined by the combination of its CDR3 amino acid sequence and its V-gene family, and reads without a unique V-gene family were dropped. A later analysis removed 550 to 650 highly shared, low-generation-probability nucleotide sequences to deal with suspected cross-contamination and a sequencing artifact. In a later analysis, a clonal expansion index was calculated for each public chain from normalized within-repertoire ranks of inferred template counts. In a later analysis, generation probabilities were computed using a VDJ recombination model fitted to out-of-frame rearrangements, and the results were checked against IGoR. In a later analysis, TCR-TCR, TCR-HLA and TCR-CMV co-occurrence was scored with hypergeometric tests, and a repertoire-size bias correction was applied to TCR pairs. False discovery rates were estimated in a later analysis by permuting HLA or CMV assignments 20 times. A later analysis grouped co-occurring TCRs with DBSCAN, adding TCRdist sequence similarity when clustering within HLA-allele-positive subsets. Repertoires with fewer than 30,000 or more than 120,000 public chains were left out of co-occurrence clustering, as were about 5 repertoires with anomalous nucleotide sharing. What TCRdb holds here is the immuneACCESS table cut down to in-frame rearrangements. Part of the clones is not present; checked against another copy, under half of the missing clones reflect an unresolved V gene, and the others are unexplained. V, J and clone size are those of that table, while D and trimming were read from the DNA. The sample contains approximately 120,000 clones, around 75% of them found a single time. The ten largest clones add up to about 9.1% of the sample.

Sequenced sample: PBMCs. Here the chain combines TRBV7-8 and TRBJ2-7, with TRBD2 matching 8 junction bases. The sequence was obtained from a woman between 45 and 60 years old in good health and CMV-seropositive. CDR3 region: CASSLGVAGTYEQYF. At the DNA level, the sequence is TGTGCCAGCAGCTTAGGGGTAGCGGGGACCTACGAGCAGTACTTC.